The sequence of this T cell receptor beta chain was determined in a study of cytotoxic CD8 clonotypes in ibrutinib-treated CLL. Study information: Collecting the response samples happened after a median roughly eleven months of treatment, with a range of 6 to 36.

Notes on the study in general: Stable or contracted on treatment, public clonotypes were also uncommon.

Note on this clone: As yet, its antigen is unknown.

Data came from immunoSEQ multiplex PCR; TCRdb stores just in-frame clones and leaves some out. This table has about 39,000 clones, about two thirds appearing once. The sequenced sample was PBMCs, obtained at disease progression, from a patient treated with ibrutinib. The sequence derives from a human donor with chronic lymphocytic leukemia.

CDR3 sequence (DNA): TGCGCCAGCACTCCGGGGGGGCACACCGGGGAGCTGTTTTTT. Translation: CASTPGGHTGELFF. This chain joins TRBV5-1 and TRBJ2-2; 8 bases map to TRBD2. Germline CDR1 and CDR2: SGHRS and YFSETQ. The J segment lost 3 bases and the V segment lost 6 bases, leaving 4 bases of the junction unmatched. The CDR3 sequence is 14 residues long.